The 18 T cell receptor beta chains given below trace back to one sample, sequenced in a study of spatial heterogeneity in lung cancer. As to time point: sample taken at primary tumor resection. Sequencing covered unsorted whole RNA taken from tumor, nontumor lung or frozen PBMC. TCRdb processed the 5' RACE reads anew with MiXCR; each CDR3 protein has one entry. The sample lists nearly 50,000 distinct CDR3 sequences, less than 9% seen once, with about 13% in the top ten. The specimen was PBMCs, collected at surgery. Receptors were obtained from a female donor with early-stage non-small cell lung cancer.

The genes are TRBV5-1 and TRBJ2-7; 9 bases match TRBD1. The V segment lost 0 bases and the J segment 5 bases; nucleotides outside the gene matches: 6. The CDR3 spans 15 residues. Germline V gives CDR1 SGHRS, CDR2 YFSETQ. CDR3 residues: CASSLVGDRENEQYF. The CDR3 nucleotides read TGCGCCAGCAGCTTGGTTGGGGACAGGGAGAACGAGCAGTACTTC.

This clonotype came up a few times. The V and J genes are TRBV13 and TRBJ1-1; tentative D call: TRBD1 (6 bases). V was pared by 4 bases and J by 8 bases, with 8 bases between. Germline lookup yields CDR1 PRHDT and CDR2 FYEKMQ (reference sequence). This CDR3 has 11 amino acids. The CDR3 DNA reads TGTGCCAGCAGCTCAGACAGGGAAGCTTTCTTT. It encodes CASSSDREAFF.

This clonotype turned up a few times. V usage is TRBV7-6 and J usage is TRBJ2-1, with D perhaps given as TRBD1 or TRBD2 (6 bases each). V lost 5 bases and J 5 bases, leaving 19 bases between the germline ends. The germline CDR1 and CDR2 sequences are SGHVS and FNYEAQ. The CDR3 is 16 residues long. In DNA, the CDR3 is TGTGCCAGCAGCCCGCGGGACACCTCCACGAACAATGAGCAGTTCTTC. Protein product: CASSPRDTSTNNEQFF.

This clonotype was found a few times. This rearrangement joins TRBV20-1 to TRBJ2-7; 7 positions agree with TRBD1. The CDR3 runs 13 residues. Germline V gene data show CDR1 as DFQATT and CDR2 as SNEGSKA (reference sequence). Unmatched junction bases numbered 7, after V lost 6 bases and J lost 2 bases. CDR3 nucleotide sequence: TGCAGTGCCGACAGGGAGTATACCTACGAGCAGTACTTC. Amino acid sequence: CSADREYTYEQYF.

This clonotype appeared many times. The chain carries TRBV7-8 and TRBJ1-5; D might be TRBD1 (6 bases). The germline V gene encodes CDR1 SGHVS and CDR2 FQNEAQ. V lost 5 bases, J lost 7 bases, and 24 bases lay in between. The CDR3 runs 17 residues. DNA of the CDR3: TGTGCCAGCAGCCCGACAATCCTAATACAGGGCCCGCAGCCCCAGCATTTT. Protein: CASSPTILIQGPQPQHF.

This clonotype was counted between two and nine times. The genes are TRBV4-3 and TRBJ2-3, with 7 bases matching TRBD1. The CDR3 consists of 17 residues. Losses at the gene ends were 0 bases for V and 4 bases for J; bases not matched to a gene: 10. CDR1 is LGHNA and CDR2 is YSLEER in the germline V gene. CDR3 DNA: TGCGCCAGCAGCCAAGATGTGGCGAGAGGGGGCGCAGATACGCAGTATTTT. It yields the protein CASSQDVARGGADTQYF.

Concerning this clonotype: With a much larger clone just one base away, this may be a read error. The chain employs TRBV3-1 and TRBJ1-1, with D possibly being TRBD1 (6 bases). CDR3 length: 14 amino acids. CDR1 LGHDT and CDR2 YNNKEL come from the germline V gene (reference sequence). The V gene lost 4 bases and the J gene lost 1 base, with 10 bases spanning the gap. CDR3 in amino acids: CASSRNRENTEAFF. CDR3 sequence (DNA): TGTGCCAGCAGCCGGAACAGGGAGAACACTGAAGCTTTCTTT. The whole variable domain, remainder taken from reference TRBV3-1 and TRBJ1-1, is DTAVSQTPKYLVTQMGNDKSIKCEQNLGHDTMYWYKQDSKKFLKIMFSYNNKELIINETVPNRFSPKSPDKAHLNLHINSLELGDSAVYFCASSRNRENTEAFFGQGTRLTVV.

The chain carries TRBV7-2 and TRBJ2-5, with a possible D match to TRBD2 (6 bases). Trimming took 3 bases from V and 7 from J, leaving 12 bases between them. Germline CDR1 reads SGHTA; CDR2 reads FQGNSA. There are 13 residues in the CDR3. The CDR3 loop reads CASSLGPEGTQYF. The CDR3, as DNA: TGTGCCAGCAGCTTGGGCCCGGAGGGGACCCAGTACTTC.

The gene calls are TRBV7-2 and TRBJ2-3; a possible D gene is TRBD1 (5 bases). Germline-derived CDR1 and CDR2 are SGHTA and FQGNSA. The CDR3 is 14 amino acids. Trimming pared 3 bases from V and 6 bases from J, leaving 13 bases between. CDR3 sequence (DNA): TGTGCCAGCAGCTTTTGGGGCCCAGCGGATACGCAGTATTTT. Residues: CASSFWGPADTQYF.

The chain employs TRBV4-3 and TRBJ2-3; 9 positions agree with TRBD2. The V gene's germline CDR1 is LGHNA and CDR2 YSLEER. The CDR3 sequence is 15 residues long. The ends lost 1 base at V and 2 bases at J; junction bases unmatched: 1. The DNA for the CDR3 is TGCGCCAGCAGCCAAGGGACTAGCGACACAGATACGCAGTATTTT. Residues: CASSQGTSDTDTQYF.

This clonotype has a handful of counts. The chain employs TRBV30 and TRBJ2-2, with TRBD2 identical over 8 bases. Germline loops: CDR1 GTSNPN, CDR2 SVGIG (reference sequence). V shed 5 bases and J 4 bases; nucleotides not matched to a gene: 9. The CDR3 is 15 residues long. In nucleotides, the CDR3 is TGTGCCTGGCGCCCGGGGGGGCCAGTCACCGGGGAGCTGTTTTTT. Its protein product is CAWRPGGPVTGELFF.

The chain recombines TRBV18 with TRBJ1-3; 8 nucleotides match TRBD1. This CDR3 is 14 amino acids long. J gave up 4 bases and V 6 bases, and 5 bases lay outside the gene matches. The germline CDR1 and CDR2 sequences are KGHSH and LQKENI. The CDR3 reads CASSTGVGGNTIYF. In DNA, the CDR3 is TGTGCCAGCTCGACAGGGGTTGGAGGAAACACCATATATTTT.

This clonotype occurred a few times. The J gene is TRBJ1-2, the V gene TRBV6-1, with D maybe TRBD1 (5 bases). This CDR3 has 14 residues. Germline values: CDR1 MNHNS, CDR2 SASEGT. Deletions cut 4 bases from V and 4 bases from J, with 13 bases between. The CDR3 spells CASSGIGGSYGYTF. CDR3 in DNA: TGTGCCAGCAGTGGGATTGGGGGGAGCTATGGCTACACCTTC.

The chain links TRBV20-1 to TRBJ2-5, with D perhaps matching TRBD1 (5 bases). CDR1 and CDR2 (germline): DFQATT, SNEGSKA (reference sequence). Trimming stripped 3 bases from V and 5 bases from J, with 13 bases between. The CDR3 length is 13 residues. This CDR3 reads CSASGSPGETQYF. The CDR3 DNA reads as TGCAGTGCTAGCGGGTCCCCAGGGGAGACCCAGTACTTC.

A single count supports this clonotype. Just one base apart from a much larger clone, this may be a read error. The V and J genes are TRBV4-3 and TRBJ2-1, with 10 bases identical to TRBD2. CDR3 size: 17 residues. The germline V gene encodes CDR1 LGHNA and CDR2 YSLEER. V was clipped by 3 bases and J by 4 bases; unmatched bases: 9. The CDR3, as DNA: TGCGCCAGCAGCCAGGACAGCGGGGGGGCTCCTTACAATGAGCAGTTCTTC. Protein sequence: CASSQDSGGAPYNEQFF.

In its sample, this clonotype was seen once. The V call is TRBV20-1, the J call TRBJ1-2; D might be TRBD1 (5 bases). Trimming left V 6 bases short and J 4 bases short, with 15 bases between. CDR1 is DFQATT, CDR2 SNEGSKA, per germline (reference sequence). The CDR3 extends over 13 amino acids. As DNA, the CDR3 is TGCAGTGCAAATCGGGACGGGACCTATGGCTACACCTTC. Translating it yields CSANRDGTYGYTF.

This rearrangement joins TRBV3-1 to TRBJ2-1, with D perhaps assigned TRBD1 or TRBD2 (6 bases each). This CDR3 comprises 16 residues. The germline gives CDR1 LGHDT, CDR2 YNNKEL (reference sequence). Trimming removed 1 base at V and 6 bases at J, with 16 bases between. The CDR3 loop reads CASSQVSGGWGNEQFF. The CDR3 DNA is TGTGCCAGCAGCCAAGTTTCCGGGGGCTGGGGCAATGAGCAGTTCTTC.

This rearrangement joins TRBV6-2 or TRBV6-3 to TRBJ1-1; the D is unclear. In germline, CDR1 is MNHEY, CDR2 SVGEGT. This CDR3 region has 13 residues. Trimming cost V 2 bases and J 6 bases, with 10 bases left between them. CDR3 bases: TGTGCCAGCAGTTACGAGCCGACCTCTGAAGCTTTCTTT. Translated, it gives CASSYEPTSEAFF.